This TCR beta chain was recovered during a study of blood T cell dynamics during melanoma immunotherapy. The time point denotes: pre-treatment baseline. Produced via immunoSEQ multiplex PCR; TCRdb's table is partial and in-frame only. The data contain 20,000 to 25,000 clones, under 90% of them seen just once; the ten biggest clones take up approximately 1.1%. This CDR3 comprises 13 residues. In germline, CDR1 is MNHEY, CDR2 SVGAGI. Trimming took 2 bases from V and 4 from J, leaving 6 bases between them. The source of this sequence is a human donor with melanoma. This specimen was blood, taken from a patient treated with checkpoint blockade. The chain uses TRBV6-5 and TRBJ1-5; D not certain. CDR3 coding DNA: TGTGCCAGCAGTTACCGAGAAAATCAGCCCCAGCATTTT. It specifies CASSYRENQPQHF.